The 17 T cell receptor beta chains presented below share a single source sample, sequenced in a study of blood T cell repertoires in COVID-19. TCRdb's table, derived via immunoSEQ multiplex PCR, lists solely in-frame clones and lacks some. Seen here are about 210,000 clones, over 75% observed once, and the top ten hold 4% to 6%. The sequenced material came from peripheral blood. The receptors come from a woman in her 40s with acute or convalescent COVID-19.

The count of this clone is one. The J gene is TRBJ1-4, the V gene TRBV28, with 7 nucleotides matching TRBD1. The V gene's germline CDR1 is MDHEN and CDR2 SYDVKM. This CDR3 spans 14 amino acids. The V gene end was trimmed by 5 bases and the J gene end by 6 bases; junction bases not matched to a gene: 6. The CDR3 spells CASSITGTDEKLFF. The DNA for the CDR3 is TGTGCCAGCAGTATCACCGGGACAGATGAAAAACTGTTTTTT.

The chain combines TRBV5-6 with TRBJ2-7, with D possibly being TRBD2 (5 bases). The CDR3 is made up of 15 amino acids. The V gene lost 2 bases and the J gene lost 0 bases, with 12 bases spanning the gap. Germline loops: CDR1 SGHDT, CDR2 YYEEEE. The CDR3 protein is CASSFEGSLSYEQYV. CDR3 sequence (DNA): TGTGCCAGCAGCTTCGAGGGTTCCCTCTCCTACGAGCAGTACGTC.

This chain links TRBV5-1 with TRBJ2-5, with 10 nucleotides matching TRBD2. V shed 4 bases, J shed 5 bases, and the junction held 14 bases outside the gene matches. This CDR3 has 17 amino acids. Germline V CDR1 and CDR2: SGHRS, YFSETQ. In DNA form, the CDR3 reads TGCGCCAGCAGCCTGGGACTAGCGCTCCCCCGGCTGGAGACCCAGTACTTC. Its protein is CASSLGLALPRLETQYF.

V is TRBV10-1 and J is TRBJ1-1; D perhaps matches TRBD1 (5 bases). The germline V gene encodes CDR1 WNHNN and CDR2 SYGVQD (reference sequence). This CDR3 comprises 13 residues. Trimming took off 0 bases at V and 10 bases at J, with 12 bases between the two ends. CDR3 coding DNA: TGCGCCAGCAGTGAGTCGTCGGCAGGGCCAGCTTTCTTT. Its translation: CASSESSAGPAFF.

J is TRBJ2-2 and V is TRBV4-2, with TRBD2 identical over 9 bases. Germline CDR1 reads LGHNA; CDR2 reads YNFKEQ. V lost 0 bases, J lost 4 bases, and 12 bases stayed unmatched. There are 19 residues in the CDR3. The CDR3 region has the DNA TGTGCCAGCAGCCAAGAGGGGGCTAGCGGGGCCCGGCGCACCGGGGAGCTGTTTTTT. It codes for CASSQEGASGARRTGELFF.

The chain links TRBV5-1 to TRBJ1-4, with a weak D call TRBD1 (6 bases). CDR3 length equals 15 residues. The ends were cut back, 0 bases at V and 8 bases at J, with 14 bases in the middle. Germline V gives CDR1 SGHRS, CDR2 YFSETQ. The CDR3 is CASSLADRQSEKLFF. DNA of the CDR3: TGCGCCAGCAGCTTGGCGGACAGACAGAGCGAAAAACTGTTTTTT.

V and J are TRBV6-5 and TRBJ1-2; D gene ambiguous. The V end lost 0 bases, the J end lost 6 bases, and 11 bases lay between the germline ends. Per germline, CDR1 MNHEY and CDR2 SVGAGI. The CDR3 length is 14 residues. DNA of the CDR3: TGTGCCAGCAGTTACTCGATAGGAGGGAATGGCTACACCTTC. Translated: CASSYSIGGNGYTF.

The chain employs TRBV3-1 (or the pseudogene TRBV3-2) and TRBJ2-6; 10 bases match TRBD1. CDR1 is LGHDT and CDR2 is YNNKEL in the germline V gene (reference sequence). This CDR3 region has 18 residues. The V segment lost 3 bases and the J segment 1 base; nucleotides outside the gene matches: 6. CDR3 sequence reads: CASSQLGQGISGANVLTF. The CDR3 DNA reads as TGTGCCAGCAGCCAGCTGGGACAGGGGATTTCTGGGGCCAACGTCCTGACTTTC.

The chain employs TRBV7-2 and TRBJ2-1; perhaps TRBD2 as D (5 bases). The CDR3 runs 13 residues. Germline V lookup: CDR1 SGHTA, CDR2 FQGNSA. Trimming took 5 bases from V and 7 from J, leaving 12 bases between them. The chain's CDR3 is CASSPQTGNEQFF. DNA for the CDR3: TGTGCCAGCAGCCCCCAGACGGGAAATGAGCAGTTCTTC.

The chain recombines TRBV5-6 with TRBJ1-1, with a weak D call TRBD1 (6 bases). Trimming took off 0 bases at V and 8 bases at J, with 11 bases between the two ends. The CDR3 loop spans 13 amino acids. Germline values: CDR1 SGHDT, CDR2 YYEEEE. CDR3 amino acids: CASSLDRTAEAFF. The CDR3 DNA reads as TGTGCCAGCAGCTTGGACAGGACAGCCGAAGCTTTCTTT.

The CDR3 loop reads CASSETGLTEAFF. For the CDR3, the DNA is TGTGCCAGCAGTGAGACAGGGCTTACTGAAGCTTTCTTT. V usage is TRBV6-4 and J usage is TRBJ1-1; 7 bases align to TRBD1. V was clipped by 3 bases and J by 5 bases; unmatched bases: 3. The CDR3 loop spans 13 amino acids. The V gene's germline CDR1 is MRHNA and CDR2 SNTAGT.

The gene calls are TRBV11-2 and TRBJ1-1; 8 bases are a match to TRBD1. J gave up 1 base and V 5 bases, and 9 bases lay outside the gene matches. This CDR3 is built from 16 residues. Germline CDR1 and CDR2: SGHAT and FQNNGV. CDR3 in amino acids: CASSLRGQRSNTEAFF. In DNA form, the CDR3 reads TGTGCCAGCAGCCTCAGGGGGCAGAGGTCGAACACTGAAGCTTTCTTT.

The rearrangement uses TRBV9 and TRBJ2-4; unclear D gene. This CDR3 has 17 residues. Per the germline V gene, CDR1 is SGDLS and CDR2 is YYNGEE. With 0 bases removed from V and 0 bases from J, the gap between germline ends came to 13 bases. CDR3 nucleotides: TGTGCCAGCAGCGTAGGAGCGACCCCCCTAGCCAAAAACATTCAGTACTTC. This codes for CASSVGATPLAKNIQYF.

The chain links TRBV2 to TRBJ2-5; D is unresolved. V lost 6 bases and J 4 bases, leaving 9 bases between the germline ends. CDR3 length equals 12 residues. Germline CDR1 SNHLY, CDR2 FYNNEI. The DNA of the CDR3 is TGTGCCAGCAGCCCCCTAAGAGAGACCCAGTACTTC. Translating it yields CASSPLRETQYF.

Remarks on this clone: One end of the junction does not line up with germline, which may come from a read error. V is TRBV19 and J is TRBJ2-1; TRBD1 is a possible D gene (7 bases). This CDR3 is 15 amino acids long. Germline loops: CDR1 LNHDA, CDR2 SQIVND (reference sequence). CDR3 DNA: TGTGCCAGTAGTCGGGGGCCTGGACAGGACAAGGAGCAGTTCTTC. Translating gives CASSRGPGQDKEQFF.

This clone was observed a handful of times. CDR3 sequence: CASSQGSPGGTDTQYF. CDR3 sequence (DNA): TGTGCCAGCAGCCAAGGGTCTCCGGGGGGCACAGATACGCAGTATTTT. The V gene is TRBV3-1 (or the pseudogene TRBV3-2), the J gene TRBJ2-3, with a weak D call TRBD2 (6 bases). CDR3 size: 16 residues. Trimming took off 1 base at V and 1 base at J, with 12 bases between the two ends. The germline gives CDR1 LGHDT, CDR2 YNNKEL (reference sequence).

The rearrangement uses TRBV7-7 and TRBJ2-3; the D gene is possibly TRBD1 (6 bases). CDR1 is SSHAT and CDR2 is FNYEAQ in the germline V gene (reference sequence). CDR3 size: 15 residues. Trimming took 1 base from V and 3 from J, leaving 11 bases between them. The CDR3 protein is CASSLGGRGTDTQYF. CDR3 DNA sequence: TGTGCCAGCAGCTTAGGGGGCAGGGGTACAGATACGCAGTATTTT.